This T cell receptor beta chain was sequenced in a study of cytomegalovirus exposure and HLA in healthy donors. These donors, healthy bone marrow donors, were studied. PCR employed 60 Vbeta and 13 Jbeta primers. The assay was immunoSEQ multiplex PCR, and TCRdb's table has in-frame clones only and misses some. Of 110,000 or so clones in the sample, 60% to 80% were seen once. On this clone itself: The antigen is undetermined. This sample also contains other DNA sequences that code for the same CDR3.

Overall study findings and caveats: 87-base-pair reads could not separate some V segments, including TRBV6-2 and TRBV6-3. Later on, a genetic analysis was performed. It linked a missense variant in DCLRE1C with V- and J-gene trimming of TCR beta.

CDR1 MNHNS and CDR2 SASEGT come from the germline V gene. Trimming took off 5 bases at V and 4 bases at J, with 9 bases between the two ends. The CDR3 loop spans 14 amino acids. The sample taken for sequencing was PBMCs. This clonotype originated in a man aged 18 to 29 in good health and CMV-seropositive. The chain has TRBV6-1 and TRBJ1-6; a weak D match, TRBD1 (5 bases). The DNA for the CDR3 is TGTGCCAGCAGTTTGACAGCTTATAATTCACCCCTCCACTTT. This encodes CASSLTAYNSPLHF.